Each of the 3 T cell receptor beta chains below was sequenced from the same sample in a study of blood T cell repertoires in COVID-19. TCRdb's table, derived via immunoSEQ multiplex PCR, lists solely in-frame clones and lacks some. This sample carries approximately 300,000 clones, approximately 90% of them seen once, and the ten largest clones take around 3.9%. Sample: PBMCs or T cells enriched from blood (not recorded which). These receptors came from a woman in her twenties or thirties who had been exposed to COVID-19.

The chain uses TRBV4-2 and TRBJ2-7; 11 nucleotides agree with TRBD2. Trimming removed 5 bases from V and 6 bases from J; junction bases left unmatched: 9. The germline gives CDR1 LGHNA, CDR2 YNFKEQ. This CDR3 spans 15 amino acids. The DNA of the CDR3 is TGTGCCAGCAGCGAAATAGCGGGGGGGCCACTCGAGCAGTACTTC. Its protein is CASSEIAGGPLEQYF.

The chain is built from TRBV9 and TRBJ2-1; 7 nucleotides line up with TRBD2. The germline gives CDR1 SGDLS, CDR2 YYNGEE. This CDR3 has 14 amino acids. Trimming removed 3 bases from V and 9 bases from J; junction bases left unmatched: 9. The CDR3 nucleotides read TGTGCCAGCAGCGAACGGGGGGATGGGAGTGAGCAGTTCTTC. Its translation is CASSERGDGSEQFF.

The chain is built from TRBV2 and TRBJ1-2; D not certain. Germline CDR1 is SNHLY and CDR2 is FYNNEI. This CDR3 has 15 residues. V shed 2 bases and J shed 8 bases, with 18 bases lying between them. The DNA for the CDR3 is TGTGCCAGCAGTGAAACTCTAGCCTTTGGTTCGGGCTACACCTTC. It specifies CASSETLAFGSGYTF.